These T cell receptor beta chains were read from a single sample in a study of sequential checkpoint blockade in melanoma. Clones were sequenced by immunoSEQ multiplex PCR, and TCRdb holds only the in-frame ones, with some missing. The sample holds 14,000 or so clones, 52% seen once. The source material was CD8+ T cells sorted from blood (inferred from file names), sampled from a patient given nivolumab and ipilimumab in sequence. The source is a human donor with melanoma. The CDR3 runs from the conserved cysteine through the conserved F or W. Each record gives: CDR3 protein, CDR3 DNA, J gene, D gene, V gene. A D gene is named only where the DNA matches it firmly.

CDR3aa: CASSISGGATDTQYF
CDR3nt: TGTGCCAGCAGTATTAGCGGGGGGGCCACAGATACGCAGTATTTT
j_gene: TRBJ2-3
d_gene: TRBD2
v_gene: TRBV6-5

CDR3aa: CASSLVAVGNTIYF
CDR3nt: TGTGCCAGCAGCTTGGTGGCAGTTGGAAACACCATATATTTT
j_gene: TRBJ1-3
d_gene: -
v_gene: TRBV5-6

CDR3aa: CASSLLIVTTDTGELFF
CDR3nt: TGTGCCAGCAGCTTATTGATTGTCACAACCGACACCGGGGAGCTGTTTTTT
j_gene: TRBJ2-2
d_gene: -
v_gene: TRBV7-9

CDR3aa: CASSLANNEQFF
CDR3nt: TGTGCCAGCAGCCTAGCCAACAATGAGCAGTTCTTC
j_gene: TRBJ2-1
d_gene: -
v_gene: TRBV14

CDR3aa: CASSPGGAAGELFF
CDR3nt: TGTGCCAGCAGCCCCGGGGGGGCCGCCGGGGAGCTGTTTTTT
j_gene: TRBJ2-2
d_gene: TRBD2
v_gene: TRBV7-9

CDR3aa: CASSLWTVSVRYEQYF
CDR3nt: TGTGCCAGCAGCCTGTGGACAGTCTCAGTTCGGTACGAGCAGTACTTC
j_gene: TRBJ2-7
d_gene: -
v_gene: TRBV4-2

CDR3aa: CSVAGAGMNTEAFF
CDR3nt: TGCAGCGTTGCCGGCGCAGGGATGAACACTGAAGCTTTCTTT
j_gene: TRBJ1-1
d_gene: -
v_gene: TRBV29-1

CDR3aa: CASSLGGGMDGYTF
CDR3nt: TGTGCCAGCAGCCTGGGAGGCGGCATGGATGGCTACACCTTC
j_gene: TRBJ1-2
d_gene: -
v_gene: TRBV25-1

CDR3aa: CASGQGGLGYTF
CDR3nt: TGTGCCTCCGGACAGGGGGGTCTTGGCTACACCTTC
j_gene: TRBJ1-2
d_gene: TRBD1
v_gene: TRBV7-2

CDR3aa: CASSTGGGGDYGYTF
CDR3nt: TGTGCCAGCAGCACAGGGGGAGGGGGGGACTATGGCTACACCTTC
j_gene: TRBJ1-2
d_gene: TRBD1
v_gene: TRBV5-4